This entry describes one T cell receptor beta chain. This sample was included in a study of blood T cell repertoires in COVID-19. Looking at the study overall: Samples of COVID-19 (acute and convalescent) were obtained from the United States, Italy and Spain.

Trimming took 7 bases from V and 1 from J; bases not matched to a gene: 6. The CDR3 loop spans 14 amino acids. Germline CDR1 is MDHEN and CDR2 is SYDVKM. Participants were aged about 18 to 100 years from roughly 26 US areas. Within 2 weeks before study entry, exposed participants met a COVID-19 case. Study processing details: Amplification from reference gene primers served as the basis for estimated nucleated cell counts. The method was immunoSEQ multiplex PCR; TCRdb's version includes in-frame clones alone and lacks a portion of them. The V and J calls and clone size come from that table; D and trimming were worked out from the DNA. Found here are roughly 400,000 clones, roughly 88% of them singletons; the top ten hold 1.4%.

The sample taken for sequencing was PBMCs or T cells enriched from blood (not recorded which). The V and J genes are TRBV28 and TRBJ1-1, with 7 bases fitting TRBD1. This receptor was obtained from a woman aged 18-29 years who had been exposed to COVID-19. This CDR3 is CASNAAGGNTEAFF. Here the CDR3 DNA reads TGTGCCAGCAACGCGGCAGGGGGGAACACTGAAGCTTTCTTT.